A selection of T cell receptor beta chains follows, all from one sample in a study of early T cells in non-severe SARS-CoV-2 infection. TCRdb analysed the 5' RACE reads with MiXCR anew, one entry per CDR3 protein. There are 28,000 or so distinct CDR3 sequences in the sample; roughly 5.3% occur only once, and just under 4.5% lies in the top ten. The sequenced material came from whole blood. The receptor set was obtained from an adult who was a healthcare worker with PCR-confirmed SARS-CoV-2 infection or an uninfected control (not recorded which). CDR3s include the opening cysteine and the closing phenylalanine or tryptophan. The order of the fields is J gene, D gene, clone size, V gene, CDR3 protein, CDR3 DNA. D genes are given only for firm matches. A row's size may be missing; if present it is once, few, many or a size class.

J: TRBJ1-2; D: TRBD1; size: .; V: TRBV12-3/TRBV12-4; CDR3: CASSWDRRGYTF; DNA: TGTGCCAGCAGTTGGGACAGGCGTGGCTACACCTTC
J: TRBJ1-5; D: TRBD1; size: many; V: TRBV19; CDR3: CASIGAGGHQPQHF; DNA: TGTGCCAGTATAGGGGCAGGGGGCCATCAGCCCCAGCATTTT
J: TRBJ2-1; D: TRBD1; size: many; V: TRBV3-1; CDR3: CASSRAGTGNNEQFF; DNA: TGTGCCAGCAGTAGAGCCGGGACAGGCAACAATGAGCAGTTCTTC
J: TRBJ2-4; D: .; size: many; V: TRBV6-5; CDR3: CASTPGGGVNIQYF; DNA: TGTGCCAGCACCCCAGGTGGAGGGGTAAACATTCAGTACTTC
J: TRBJ1-2; D: .; size: many; V: TRBV19; CDR3: CASSFGGNTFYGYTF; DNA: TGTGCCAGTAGTTTCGGAGGCAACACTTTCTATGGCTACACCTTC
J: TRBJ1-4; D: .; size: many; V: TRBV20-1; CDR3: CSASLQGEKLFF; DNA: TGCAGTGCTAGTTTGCAGGGAGAAAAACTGTTTTTT
J: TRBJ1-1; D: .; size: many; V: TRBV28; CDR3: CASSASVTEAFF; DNA: TGTGCCAGCAGTGCAAGTGTCACTGAAGCTTTCTTT
J: TRBJ2-3; D: .; size: many; V: TRBV29-1; CDR3: CSVAGLGHTDTQYF; DNA: TGCAGCGTGGCGGGACTCGGCCACACAGATACGCAGTATTTT
J: TRBJ2-7; D: .; size: many; V: TRBV7-2; CDR3: CASSTAPVGTYEQYF; DNA: TGTGCCAGCAGTACCGCGCCCGTCGGTACCTACGAGCAGTACTTC
J: TRBJ1-2; D: .; size: medium-sized; V: TRBV10-1; CDR3: CASSLTENYGYTF; DNA: TGCGCCAGCAGCTTGACAGAGAACTATGGCTACACCTTC
J: TRBJ1-6; D: TRBD1; size: many; V: TRBV18; CDR3: CASSRDREGNSPLHF; DNA: TGTGCCAGCTCACGGGACAGGGAGGGTAATTCACCCCTCCACTTT
J: TRBJ1-2; D: .; size: many; V: TRBV12-3/TRBV12-4; CDR3: CASSYRANYGYTF; DNA: TGTGCCAGCAGTTACAGGGCTAACTATGGCTACACCTTC
J: TRBJ2-1; D: TRBD2; size: .; V: TRBV14; CDR3: CASSPLGWTSGTYNEQFF; DNA: TGTGCCAGCAGCCCCCTGGGGTGGACTAGCGGGACCTACAATGAGCAGTTCTTC
J: TRBJ2-5; D: .; size: medium-sized; V: TRBV28; CDR3: CASSSFAGTGEETQYF; DNA: TGTGCCAGCAGTTCCTTCGCGGGAACTGGGGAAGAGACCCAGTACTTC
J: TRBJ1-2; D: .; size: many; V: TRBV29-1; CDR3: CSVEDRPGANYGYTF; DNA: TGCAGCGTTGAAGATCGTCCCGGAGCTAACTATGGCTACACCTTC
J: TRBJ2-3; D: .; size: many; V: TRBV29-1; CDR3: CSVKKTLLTDTQYF; DNA: TGCAGCGTCAAGAAGACTCTTCTCACAGATACGCAGTATTTT
J: TRBJ1-1; D: .; size: many; V: TRBV20-1; CDR3: CSADIQGSTGMNTEAFF; DNA: TGCAGTGCTGATATACAGGGCAGCACGGGAATGAACACTGAAGCTTTCTTT
J: TRBJ2-5; D: .; size: few; V: TRBV30; CDR3: CAWSVNYQETQYF; DNA: TGTGCCTGGAGTGTTAACTACCAAGAGACCCAGTACTTC
J: TRBJ2-7; D: .; size: .; V: TRBV20-1; CDR3: CSAPGRNYEQYF; DNA: TGCAGTGCCCCGGGCAGAAACTACGAGCAGTACTTC
J: TRBJ2-7; D: .; size: many; V: TRBV7-2; CDR3: CASSRTREEQYF; DNA: TGTGCCAGCAGCCGTACTAGGGAAGAGCAGTACTTC
J: TRBJ2-7; D: TRBD2; size: many; V: TRBV20-1; CDR3: CSARDPRTSGRDEQYF; DNA: TGCAGTGCTAGAGACCCTAGGACTAGCGGGAGGGACGAGCAGTACTTC
J: TRBJ1-6; D: TRBD1; size: many; V: TRBV20-1; CDR3: CSARGQGRNSYNSPLHF; DNA: TGCAGTGCTAGAGGACAGGGGCGAAACTCCTATAATTCACCCCTCCACTTT
J: TRBJ1-3; D: .; size: .; V: TRBV4-3; CDR3: CASSQNQGRGNTIYF; DNA: TGCGCCAGCAGCCAAAATCAGGGTCGTGGAAACACCATATATTTT
J: TRBJ2-4; D: .; size: .; V: TRBV6-5; CDR3: CASSAGLTKNIQYF; DNA: TGTGCCAGCAGTGCGGGACTTACCAAAAACATTCAGTACTTC
J: TRBJ2-7; D: .; size: many; V: TRBV7-2; CDR3: CASSWFAGRNSYEQYF; DNA: TGTGCCAGCAGCTGGTTCGCGGGACGGAATTCCTACGAGCAGTACTTC
J: TRBJ1-2; D: TRBD1; size: many; V: TRBV6-1; CDR3: CASSGRQGWNYGYTF; DNA: TGTGCCAGCAGTGGTCGACAGGGTTGGAACTATGGCTACACCTTC
J: TRBJ2-1; D: .; size: many; V: TRBV7-9; CDR3: CASSLQGAYNEQFF; DNA: TGTGCCAGCAGCTTACAGGGAGCCTACAATGAGCAGTTCTTC
J: TRBJ2-7; D: TRBD1; size: many; V: TRBV20-1; CDR3: CSARDPLGQGANEQYF; DNA: TGCAGTGCTAGAGATCCGCTGGGACAGGGGGCCAACGAGCAGTACTTC
J: TRBJ2-3; D: TRBD2; size: few; V: TRBV20-1; CDR3: CSATSGRAADTQYF; DNA: TGCAGTGCTACTAGCGGGAGGGCCGCAGATACGCAGTATTTT